This record looks at one T cell receptor beta chain sequence and its context. One end of the junction fails to match germline, which may point to a read error. A second PCR of roughly 7 to 11 cycles used a sample-barcoded 5' primer and a J-beta primer mix. Using its own MiXCR run on the 5' RACE reads, TCRdb lists one record per CDR3 protein. Of about 1 million distinct CDR3 sequences detected, over 35% appear once; the ten largest clones hold approximately 20%. The sample belongs to a study of blood T cells in healthy people across ages. The CDR3 covers 14 residues. CDR1 and CDR2 (germline): SGHNT, YENEEA.

This sequence originates from a woman aged 60-75 years in good health. The chain links TRBV11-3 to TRBJ1-1, with D maybe TRBD1 (6 bases). Input material: blood. CDR3 sequence reads: CAGSSRGVNTEAFF. CDR3 DNA: TGTGCCGGCAGCTCCAGGGGAGTGAACACTGAAGCTTTCTTT.